Listed below are T cell receptor beta chains from one sample, sequenced in a study of cytomegalovirus exposure and HLA in healthy donors. The protocol was immunoSEQ multiplex PCR, while the TCRdb copy is restricted to in-frame clones and leaves out a portion. The repertoire includes around 120,000 clones, nearly 80% of them detected once, and 3.3% sits in the top ten. The specimen sequenced was PBMCs. The origin of the receptors is a woman aged 25 to 45 in good health and CMV-seropositive. Each CDR3 is given with its conserved first and last residue. Fields, in order: V gene, J gene, D gene, clone size, CDR3 protein, CDR3 DNA. A D gene is named only where the DNA matches it firmly. Only part of the rows carry a size: once, few, many, or a class if the clone is expanded.

v_gene: TRBV2
j_gene: TRBJ1-6
d_gene: TRBD1
abundance: NA
CDR3aa: CASRYTGDNSPLHF
CDR3nt: TGTGCCAGCAGATACACAGGGGACAATTCACCCCTCCACTTT

v_gene: TRBV7-2
j_gene: TRBJ2-1
d_gene: NA
abundance: NA
CDR3aa: CASRTHGTLGEQFF
CDR3nt: TGTGCCAGCAGGACCCACGGGACTTTGGGTGAGCAGTTCTTC

v_gene: TRBV15
j_gene: TRBJ1-1
d_gene: NA
abundance: NA
CDR3aa: CATIEDFGPMNTEAFF
CDR3nt: TGTGCCACCATTGAGGACTTCGGGCCAATGAACACTGAAGCTTTCTTT

v_gene: TRBV28
j_gene: TRBJ2-7
d_gene: TRBD1
abundance: once
CDR3aa: CASTLDRGWYEQYF
CDR3nt: TGTGCCAGCACGCTGGACAGGGGCTGGTACGAGCAGTACTTC

v_gene: TRBV10-1
j_gene: TRBJ2-1
d_gene: TRBD2
abundance: NA
CDR3aa: CASSSGGGYNEQFF
CDR3nt: TGCGCCAGCAGTAGCGGGGGAGGCTACAATGAGCAGTTCTTC

v_gene: TRBV7-9
j_gene: TRBJ1-1
d_gene: NA
abundance: NA
CDR3aa: CASSSQGRNTEAFF
CDR3nt: TGTGCCAGCAGCTCACAGGGCCGGAACACTGAAGCTTTCTTT

v_gene: TRBV29-1
j_gene: TRBJ1-3
d_gene: TRBD1
abundance: NA
CDR3aa: CSVGWGQGGDTIYF
CDR3nt: TGCAGCGTTGGCTGGGGACAGGGAGGGGACACCATATATTTT

v_gene: TRBV20-1
j_gene: TRBJ1-1
d_gene: TRBD1
abundance: few
CDR3aa: CSAATGGRAFF
CDR3nt: TGCAGTGCTGCCACAGGGGGGCGCGCTTTCTTT

v_gene: TRBV7-2
j_gene: TRBJ2-3
d_gene: NA
abundance: NA
CDR3aa: CASSFIAGTDTQYF
CDR3nt: TGTGCCAGCAGTTTTATAGCGGGCACAGATACGCAGTATTTT

v_gene: TRBV19
j_gene: TRBJ1-2
d_gene: NA
abundance: once
CDR3aa: CASSPGGYYGYTF
CDR3nt: TGTGCCAGTAGCCCTGGCGGATACTATGGCTACACCTTC

v_gene: TRBV7-6
j_gene: TRBJ2-2
d_gene: NA
abundance: NA
CDR3aa: CASSSSFSSTGELFF
CDR3nt: TGTGCCAGCAGCTCCTCTTTTAGTAGCACCGGGGAGCTGTTTTTT

v_gene: TRBV9
j_gene: TRBJ2-5
d_gene: TRBD2
abundance: once
CDR3aa: CASSVAGASGPWETQYF
CDR3nt: TGTGCCAGCAGCGTAGCGGGTGCTAGCGGGCCGTGGGAGACCCAGTACTTC

v_gene: TRBV28
j_gene: TRBJ2-7
d_gene: NA
abundance: NA
CDR3aa: CASSPVWGQEQYF
CDR3nt: TGTGCCAGCAGCCCCGTATGGGGCCAGGAGCAGTACTTC

v_gene: TRBV5-1
j_gene: TRBJ2-3
d_gene: TRBD2
abundance: NA
CDR3aa: CASSLGTSGSRQADTQYF
CDR3nt: TGCGCCAGCAGCCTAGGGACTAGCGGCTCTAGACAGGCAGATACGCAGTATTTT

v_gene: TRBV4-3
j_gene: TRBJ2-1
d_gene: NA
abundance: NA
CDR3aa: CASSPGGRFFKQFF
CDR3nt: TGCGCCAGCAGCCCGGGGGGCCGCTTCTTTAAGCAGTTCTTC

v_gene: TRBV9
j_gene: TRBJ2-1
d_gene: NA
abundance: NA
CDR3aa: CASSVAPAGPGYNEQFF
CDR3nt: TGTGCCAGCAGCGTAGCTCCGGCGGGGCCCGGATACAATGAGCAGTTCTTC

v_gene: TRBV2
j_gene: TRBJ2-1
d_gene: TRBD1
abundance: NA
CDR3aa: CASRDTGTGLYNEQFF
CDR3nt: TGTGCCAGCAGAGATACGGGGACAGGGTTATACAATGAGCAGTTCTTC

v_gene: TRBV6-1
j_gene: TRBJ1-5
d_gene: NA
abundance: NA
CDR3aa: CASLQGYSNQPQHF
CDR3nt: TGTGCCAGCTTACAGGGCTATAGCAATCAGCCCCAGCATTTT

v_gene: TRBV7-9
j_gene: TRBJ2-7
d_gene: NA
abundance: NA
CDR3aa: CASSPAQGTYEQYF
CDR3nt: TGTGCCAGCAGCCCCGCGCAGGGGACCTACGAGCAGTACTTC

v_gene: TRBV19
j_gene: TRBJ1-2
d_gene: NA
abundance: NA
CDR3aa: CASSIEGAYGYTF
CDR3nt: TGTGCCAGTAGTATAGAAGGGGCCTATGGCTACACCTTC

v_gene: TRBV29-1
j_gene: TRBJ2-1
d_gene: TRBD2
abundance: once
CDR3aa: CSVDGTSGVYNEQFF
CDR3nt: TGCAGCGTTGACGGGACTAGCGGGGTGTACAATGAGCAGTTCTTC

v_gene: TRBV5-4
j_gene: TRBJ2-5
d_gene: NA
abundance: few
CDR3aa: CASSSGDYQETQYF
CDR3nt: TGTGCCAGCAGTAGCGGTGATTACCAAGAGACCCAGTACTTC

v_gene: TRBV28
j_gene: TRBJ1-1
d_gene: NA
abundance: NA
CDR3aa: CASSLMGHEAFF
CDR3nt: TGCGCCAGCAGTTTAATGGGGCATGAAGCTTTCTTT

v_gene: TRBV7-9
j_gene: TRBJ1-6
d_gene: NA
abundance: NA
CDR3aa: CASSPQSNSPLHF
CDR3nt: TGTGCCAGCAGCCCCCAGTCTAATTCACCCCTCCACTTT

v_gene: TRBV11-3
j_gene: TRBJ1-6
d_gene: TRBD1
abundance: once
CDR3aa: CASSSTGDSPLHF
CDR3nt: TGTGCCAGCAGCTCGACAGGGGATTCACCCCTCCACTTT

v_gene: TRBV6-1
j_gene: TRBJ1-5
d_gene: TRBD1
abundance: NA
CDR3aa: CASSKQGVLFQPQHF
CDR3nt: TGTGCCAGCAGTAAACAGGGGGTGTTATTTCAGCCCCAGCATTTT

v_gene: TRBV6-5
j_gene: TRBJ2-3
d_gene: NA
abundance: NA
CDR3aa: CASSASRDTDTQYF
CDR3nt: TGTGCCAGCAGTGCCTCCAGGGACACAGATACGCAGTATTTT

v_gene: TRBV9
j_gene: TRBJ2-1
d_gene: TRBD1
abundance: NA
CDR3aa: CASSAWGQTYNEQFF
CDR3nt: TGTGCCAGCAGCGCTTGGGGACAGACCTACAATGAGCAGTTCTTC

v_gene: TRBV28
j_gene: TRBJ2-7
d_gene: TRBD1
abundance: NA
CDR3aa: CASRTGGEYEQYF
CDR3nt: TGTGCCAGCCGGACAGGGGGGGAATACGAGCAGTACTTC

v_gene: TRBV5-1
j_gene: TRBJ2-5
d_gene: TRBD2
abundance: NA
CDR3aa: CASSLGQTSGIQETQYF
CDR3nt: TGCGCCAGCAGCTTGGGACAGACTAGCGGGATACAAGAGACCCAGTACTTC

v_gene: TRBV7-3
j_gene: TRBJ2-1
d_gene: NA
abundance: NA
CDR3aa: CASSLSGGFYNEQFF
CDR3nt: TGTGCCAGCAGCTTAAGTGGGGGGTTTTACAATGAGCAGTTCTTC

v_gene: TRBV5-1
j_gene: TRBJ1-5
d_gene: NA
abundance: NA
CDR3aa: CASRPREGNQPQHF
CDR3nt: TGCGCCAGCAGGCCCAGGGAGGGCAATCAGCCCCAGCATTTT

v_gene: TRBV5-1
j_gene: TRBJ1-1
d_gene: TRBD1
abundance: NA
CDR3aa: CASSLVQGTEAFF
CDR3nt: TGCGCCAGCAGCTTGGTACAGGGGACTGAAGCTTTCTTT

v_gene: TRBV9
j_gene: TRBJ2-2
d_gene: NA
abundance: NA
CDR3aa: CASRGTQGSGELFF
CDR3nt: TGTGCCAGCCGCGGGACACAGGGCTCCGGGGAGCTGTTTTTT

v_gene: TRBV6-1
j_gene: TRBJ2-1
d_gene: NA
abundance: few
CDR3aa: CASTPTGPYNEQFF
CDR3nt: TGTGCCAGCACCCCGACAGGACCCTACAATGAGCAGTTCTTC

v_gene: TRBV5-6
j_gene: TRBJ1-4
d_gene: NA
abundance: once
CDR3aa: CASSLTGSTEKLFF
CDR3nt: TGTGCCAGCAGCTTAACAGGGTCCACTGAAAAACTGTTTTTT

v_gene: TRBV20-1
j_gene: TRBJ1-1
d_gene: TRBD1
abundance: NA
CDR3aa: CSAARGTGIKF
CDR3nt: TGCAGTGCTGCGCGCGGGACAGGGATAAAGTTT

v_gene: TRBV7-2
j_gene: TRBJ1-4
d_gene: NA
abundance: few
CDR3aa: CASSLIGVGKLFF
CDR3nt: TGTGCCAGCAGCTTAATCGGGGTAGGAAAACTGTTTTTT

v_gene: TRBV29-1
j_gene: TRBJ2-3
d_gene: TRBD2
abundance: NA
CDR3aa: CSVEFGGGAPYSTDTQYF
CDR3nt: TGCAGCGTTGAGTTTGGCGGGGGGGCTCCGTACAGCACAGATACGCAGTATTTT

v_gene: TRBV19
j_gene: TRBJ1-1
d_gene: TRBD1
abundance: NA
CDR3aa: CATLATRTGTEAFF
CDR3nt: TGTGCCACCCTAGCGACACGGACAGGCACTGAAGCTTTCTTT

v_gene: TRBV7-9
j_gene: TRBJ1-4
d_gene: TRBD1
abundance: NA
CDR3aa: CASSSLGQGGEKLFF
CDR3nt: TGTGCCAGCAGCTCCCTAGGACAGGGTGGCGAAAAACTGTTTTTT

v_gene: TRBV4-3
j_gene: TRBJ1-2
d_gene: NA
abundance: NA
CDR3aa: CASSQEGHGGHFGYTF
CDR3nt: TGCGCCAGCAGCCAAGAGGGTCACGGGGGGCACTTTGGCTACACCTTC

v_gene: TRBV7-2
j_gene: TRBJ2-7
d_gene: TRBD2
abundance: once
CDR3aa: CASSAHPGGYEQYF
CDR3nt: TGTGCCAGCAGTGCCCACCCGGGGGGCTACGAGCAGTACTTC

v_gene: TRBV30
j_gene: TRBJ2-4
d_gene: NA
abundance: NA
CDR3aa: CAWSVSKRDIDF
CDR3nt: TGTGCCTGGAGTGTCTCGAAGCGGGACATTGACTTC

v_gene: TRBV30
j_gene: TRBJ2-7
d_gene: NA
abundance: NA
CDR3aa: CFFKQKAAYEQYF
CDR3nt: TGTTTCTTCAAGCAGAAGGCGGCATACGAGCAGTACTTC